This TCR beta chain appears in the sequencing data of a study of blood T cell repertoires in COVID-19. Study-wide background: Material from acute and convalescent COVID-19 was sourced from the United States, Italy and Spain.

Germline loops: CDR1 SGHNT, CDR2 YYREEE (reference sequence). V was pared by 4 bases and J by 9 bases, with 8 bases of the junction left unmatched. The CDR3 has 15 amino acids. Original processing notes: Using reference gene primer amplification, nucleated cell counts were estimated. Assay used: immunoSEQ multiplex PCR; TCRdb lists only in-frame clones, some missing. The DNA gave D and trimming, while V, J and clone size come from that table. This sample carries tens of thousands of clones, approximately 92% of them seen once, and the ten largest clones take 0.7% to 0.9%. The source is a woman at least 80 years old with acute or convalescent COVID-19. The chain carries TRBV5-4 and TRBJ1-6; TRBD1 matches 9 bases. Sequencing was carried out using peripheral blood. In DNA, the CDR3 is TGTGCCAGCAGCGACCTAACAGGGGGCATTTCACCCCTCCACTTT. Residues: CASSDLTGGISPLHF. Combining the CDR3 with reference TRBV5-4 and TRBJ1-6 gives the whole variable domain ETGVTQSPTHLIKTRGQQVTLRCSSQSGHNTVSWYQQALGQGPQFIFQYYREEENGRGNFPPRFSGLQFPNYSSELNVNALELDDSALYLCASSDLTGGISPLHFGNGTRLTVT.